The clone carrying this T cell receptor beta chain occurred a few times. CDR3 length equals 13 residues. V lost 7 bases and J lost 1, with 9 bases in between. In germline, CDR1 is KGHDR, CDR2 SFDVKD. The sample is drawn from a study of regulatory T cells in long-lasting Graves disease. The TCR beta library used iRepertoire HTBI primers with Arm-PCR amplification of CDR3. Using its own MiXCR run on the multiplex PCR reads, TCRdb lists one record per CDR3 protein. The profile covers 250,000 or so distinct CDR3 sequences, with 18% appearing a single time and roughly 15% taken by the ten largest. Documented time point: newly diagnosed GD, antithyroid drugs for less than 3 months. PBMC-derived RNA was used for the TCR library. These data were also filed under a second study, of T cells in Graves' hyperthyroidism and ophthalmopathy.

The sequence came from a woman aged 30 to 39 with Graves disease. The material was peripheral blood mononuclear cells (PBMCs), obtained at new diagnosis, from a patient treated with antithyroid drugs. J is TRBJ1-1 and V is TRBV24-1, with a weak D call TRBD1 (5 bases). The CDR3 loop is CATRKGPNTEAFF. The CDR3 DNA reads as TGTGCCACCAGAAAGGGACCGAACACTGAAGCTTTCTTT.